These T cell receptor beta chains were read from a single sample in a study of T cell responses to AZD1222 COVID-19 vaccine. Profiling relied on immunoSEQ multiplex PCR, and the TCRdb table lists in-frame clones only, not all of them. The profile covers 120,000 to 150,000 clones, with just over 85% appearing a single time and around 3.5% taken by the ten largest. The sample in question was peripheral blood, obtained on day 0 of AZD1222 vaccination. Receptor source: an adult in good health. The CDR3 runs from the conserved cysteine through the conserved F or W. D genes are given only for firm matches. Part of the rows lack a size; the others show once, few, many or a class for expanded clones.

J | size | D | V | CDR3 | DNA
TRBJ1-1 | - | - | TRBV19 | CASSIEGRYTEAFF | TGTGCCAGTAGTATTGAGGGCCGGTACACTGAAGCTTTCTTT
TRBJ1-2 | once | - | TRBV28 | CASVADPYGYTF | TGTGCCAGCGTGGCGGACCCTTATGGCTACACCTTC
TRBJ2-1 | - | TRBD2 | TRBV15 | CATSRRERGNEQFF | TGTGCCACCAGCCGGCGGGAGAGGGGCAATGAGCAGTTCTTC
TRBJ1-5 | - | TRBD1 | TRBV27 | CASSRDRGVLATIGQPQHF | TGTGCCAGCAGTCGGGACAGGGGAGTCCTTGCCACTATAGGCCAGCCCCAGCATTTT
TRBJ2-7 | - | TRBD1 | TRBV14 | CASSLLLGTGTYEQYF | TGTGCCAGCAGCCTCCTCCTCGGGACAGGGACCTACGAGCAGTACTTC
TRBJ2-1 | - | - | TRBV20-1 | CSVRGDEQFF | TGCAGTGTGCGTGGAGATGAGCAGTTCTTC
TRBJ1-1 | few | TRBD1 | TRBV5-6 | CASSLARDRVFTEAFF | TGTGCCAGCAGCTTGGCTAGGGACAGGGTCTTTACTGAAGCTTTCTTT
TRBJ1-2 | - | - | TRBV4-2 | CASSQDNGLRGDGYTF | TGTGCCAGCAGCCAAGATAATGGGCTTAGAGGGGATGGCTACACCTTC
TRBJ1-5 | - | - | TRBV27 | CASRINRSNQPQHF | TGTGCCAGCAGAATTAATCGTAGCAATCAGCCCCAGCATTTT
TRBJ2-1 | - | - | TRBV10-1 | CASSEASLVQFF | TGCGCCAGCAGTGAGGCTTCCCTAGTTCAGTTCTTC